A single T cell receptor beta chain is shown here with its context. Antigen: not known. Trimming removed 0 bases from V and 4 bases from J, with 10 bases in between. The CDR3 covers 14 residues. Per the germline V gene, CDR1 is GTSNPN and CDR2 is SVGIG (reference sequence). This sample was taken from a study of cytomegalovirus exposure and HLA in healthy donors. Study-wide points: Accurate prediction of most subjects' HLA-A and HLA-B alleles from TCR beta sequences was reported.

PCR was performed using 60 Vbeta and 13 Jbeta primers. Assay used: immunoSEQ multiplex PCR; TCRdb lists only in-frame clones, some missing. The sample carries some 100,000 clones, around 83% recorded once. Sequenced: PBMCs. The receptor was isolated from a man aged 30-40 years in good health and CMV-seronegative. The genes are TRBV30 and TRBJ2-1; a weak D match, TRBD2 (6 bases). The DNA of the CDR3 is TGTGCCTGGAGTGTTGGGGGGACGTACAATGAGCAGTTCTTC. Its protein product is CAWSVGGTYNEQFF.